The 15 T cell receptor beta chains below come from one sample, sequenced in a study of regulatory T cells in long-lasting Graves disease. This sample's time point: persistent/refractory GD, antithyroid drugs over 5 years with positive TRAb. TCR sequences were obtained from RNA taken from PBMCs. Arm-PCR of CDR3 regions and iRepertoire HTBI primers were the basis on which TCR beta libraries were built. MiXCR, run by TCRdb on the multiplex PCR reads, gives a single entry per CDR3 protein. Of over 650,000 distinct CDR3 sequences in the sample, 25% to 35% were seen once. The sequencing here drew on peripheral blood mononuclear cells (PBMCs), taken when the disease was refractory, from a patient treated with antithyroid drugs. All receptors come from a female donor with Graves disease.

In this sample, this clonotype turned up a few times. The V call is TRBV20-1, the J call TRBJ1-2; perhaps TRBD1 as D (6 bases). V lost 6 bases and J 5 bases, leaving 10 bases between the germline ends. The CDR3 has 11 amino acids. Germline V CDR1 and CDR2: DFQATT, SNEGSKA (reference sequence). In DNA form, the CDR3 reads TGCAGTGCAAATACAGGGTATGGCTACACCTTC. Translation gives CSANTGYGYTF.

This clonotype was seen repeatedly, ten times or more. This chain links TRBV11-1 with TRBJ2-5; TRBD1 agrees at 7 bases. Germline trimming cut 6 bases from V and 6 bases from J; bases unmatched to any gene: 7. The CDR3 totals 13 residues. The germline V gene has CDR1 SGHAT and CDR2 FQDESV (reference sequence). CDR3 sequence reads: CASRLTGAQTQYF. The CDR3 nucleotides read TGTGCCAGCAGGCTAACAGGGGCTCAGACCCAGTACTTC.

This clonotype has a count of ten or more. The chain carries TRBV12-3 or TRBV12-4 and TRBJ1-5, with TRBD1 identical over 7 bases. The V and J ends lost 3 bases and 5 bases, in that order; junction bases with no gene match: 4. This CDR3 has 14 residues. This chain's CDR3 is CASSLGGGYQPQHF. The DNA of the CDR3 is TGTGCCAGCAGTTTGGGAGGGGGCTATCAGCCCCAGCATTTT.

This clonotype was observed at least ten times. The chain uses TRBV2 and TRBJ1-4; 7 nucleotides agree with TRBD1. After removal of 4 bases from V and 6 bases from J, the junction contained 5 bases not matched to a gene. Germline assignment: CDR1 SNHLY and CDR2 FYNNEI. The CDR3 runs to 14 residues. CDR3 in amino acids: CASSGLRGDEKLFF. The CDR3 DNA reads TGTGCCAGCAGTGGACTCAGGGGGGATGAAAAACTGTTTTTT.

This clonotype was recorded a few times. The chain has TRBV7-2 and TRBJ1-2; weak D call: TRBD1 (5 bases). CDR3 size: 14 residues. Germline CDR1 is SGHTA and CDR2 is FQGNSA. Trimming left V 5 bases short and J 4 bases short, with 14 bases between. Here the CDR3 DNA reads TGTGCCAGCAGCCCGCCGGGGGGTCGCTATGGCTACACCTTC. Translating gives CASSPPGGRYGYTF.

This clonotype was observed a few times. V is TRBV3-1 and J is TRBJ2-7; D is perhaps TRBD1 or TRBD2 (5 bases each). The ends were cut back, 5 bases at V and 6 bases at J, with 14 bases in the middle. CDR3 length equals 13 residues. Germline lookup yields CDR1 LGHDT and CDR2 YNNKEL (reference sequence). This CDR3 is CASSKGRVCEQYF. In nucleotides, the CDR3 is TGTGCCAGCAGCAAGGGACGGGTCTGCGAGCAGTACTTC.

This chain uses TRBV2 with TRBJ2-3; 7 bases agree with TRBD2. This CDR3 is 14 amino acids long. V lost 5 bases, J lost 0 bases, and 2 bases stayed unmatched. Germline V gene sequence: CDR1 SNHLY, CDR2 FYNNEI. As DNA, the CDR3 is TGTGCCAGCAGTCCGGGACTAAGCACAGATACGCAGTATTTT. Translating it yields CASSPGLSTDTQYF. The entire variable domain, with the rest obtained from reference TRBV2 and TRBJ2-3, is as follows: EPEVTQTPSHQVTQMGQEVILRCVPISNHLYFYWYRQILGQKVEFLVSFYNNEISEKSEIFDDQFSVERPDGSNFTLKIRSTKLEDSAMYFCASSPGLSTDTQYFGPGTRLTVL.

The chain combines TRBV11-3 with TRBJ2-2; D is possibly TRBD1 or TRBD2 (5 bases each). The CDR3 loop spans 14 amino acids. V gave up 1 base and J gave up 6 bases, with 9 bases separating them. Per the germline V gene, CDR1 is SGHNT and CDR2 is YENEEA. CDR3 sequence reads: CASSLGDGPGELFF. CDR3 DNA: TGTGCCAGCAGCTTAGGGGACGGCCCCGGGGAGCTGTTTTTT.

This clonotype was seen many times. V and J are TRBV28 and TRBJ1-1; D not certain. The V end was cut by 3 bases, the J end by 1 base, with 12 bases between. In germline, CDR1 is MDHEN, CDR2 SYDVKM. CDR3 length: 15 residues. The CDR3: CASSLLGSTNTEAFF. The CDR3 nucleotides are TGTGCCAGCAGTTTGTTGGGCAGTACGAACACTGAAGCTTTCTTT.

Ten or more counts support this clonotype. The rearrangement links TRBV11-2 to TRBJ1-4; TRBD1 aligns across 9 bases. The J segment lost 5 bases and the V segment lost 1 base, leaving 2 bases of the junction unmatched. The CDR3 is made up of 15 amino acids. Germline CDR1 reads SGHAT; CDR2 reads FQNNGV. CDR3 in amino acids: CASSLAGTGNEKLFF. The CDR3 coding sequence is TGTGCCAGCAGCTTAGCGGGGACAGGGAATGAAAAACTGTTTTTT.

This clonotype has a count of ten or more. This chain joins TRBV12-3 or TRBV12-4 and TRBJ2-7; a possible D gene is TRBD1 (6 bases). V was trimmed by 6 bases and J by 4 bases, leaving 16 bases between them. The CDR3 has 14 amino acids. The CDR3 reads CASSYRVKKYEQYF. CDR3 DNA: TGTGCCAGCAGCTACAGGGTTAAAAAGTACGAGCAGTACTTC.

The rearrangement uses TRBV9 and TRBJ1-5, with D hard to call. Per the germline V gene, CDR1 is SGDLS and CDR2 is YYNGEE. The CDR3 is 15 amino acids. Trimming pared 0 bases from V and 7 bases from J, leaving 14 bases between. The CDR3 nucleotides are TGTGCCAGCAGCGTAGGATGGGGTCAGGAGCAGCCCCAGCATTTT. This gives the protein CASSVGWGQEQPQHF.

This clonotype was seen many times. This chain joins TRBV20-1 and TRBJ2-7; D remains ambiguous. Germline CDR1 reads DFQATT; CDR2 reads SNEGSKA (reference sequence). The CDR3 has 12 amino acids. Trimming left V 2 bases short and J 4 bases short, with 9 bases between. CDR3 region: CSARQDPYEQYF. Here the CDR3 DNA reads TGCAGTGCTAGACAGGACCCTTACGAGCAGTACTTC.

J is TRBJ2-2 and V is TRBV9; D might be TRBD1 (6 bases). This CDR3 is built from 17 residues. Germline assignment: CDR1 SGDLS and CDR2 YYNGEE. Deletions cut 3 bases from V and 6 bases from J, with 21 bases between. CDR3: CASSANPRDKAAGELFF. The CDR3 coding sequence is TGTGCCAGCAGCGCCAACCCCCGGGACAAGGCGGCCGGGGAGCTGTTTTTT.

This clonotype occurred a few times. CDR3: CASSQARAGVSNEQFF. The CDR3 bases are TGTGCCAGCAGCCAAGCCCGCGCGGGAGTCTCAAATGAGCAGTTCTTC. V usage is TRBV3-1 and J usage is TRBJ2-1; 7 bases are a match to TRBD2. The J segment lost 7 bases and the V segment lost 1 base, leaving 10 bases of the junction unmatched. CDR1 and CDR2 (germline): LGHDT, YNNKEL (reference sequence). The CDR3 is made up of 16 amino acids.